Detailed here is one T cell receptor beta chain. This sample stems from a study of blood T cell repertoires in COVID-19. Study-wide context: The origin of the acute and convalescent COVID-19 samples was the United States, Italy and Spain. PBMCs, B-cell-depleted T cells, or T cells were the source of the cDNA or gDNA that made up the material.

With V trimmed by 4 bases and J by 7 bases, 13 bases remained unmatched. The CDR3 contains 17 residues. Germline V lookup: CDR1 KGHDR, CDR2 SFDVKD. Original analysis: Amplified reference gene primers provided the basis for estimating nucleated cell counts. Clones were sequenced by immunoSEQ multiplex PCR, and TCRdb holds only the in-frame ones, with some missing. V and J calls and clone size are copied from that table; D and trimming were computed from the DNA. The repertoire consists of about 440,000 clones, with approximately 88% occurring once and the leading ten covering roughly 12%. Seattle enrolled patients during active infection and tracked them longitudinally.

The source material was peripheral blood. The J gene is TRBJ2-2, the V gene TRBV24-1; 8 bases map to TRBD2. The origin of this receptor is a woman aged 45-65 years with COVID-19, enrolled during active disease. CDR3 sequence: CATSDPREGGSNGELFF. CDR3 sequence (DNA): TGTGCCACCAGTGACCCTCGGGAGGGGGGGTCGAACGGGGAGCTGTTTTTT.